The rows below give T cell receptor beta chains drawn from one sample of a study of blood T cell repertoires in COVID-19. Data came from immunoSEQ multiplex PCR; TCRdb stores just in-frame clones and leaves some out. The sample contains approximately 68,000 clones, about 86% of which appear only once. Source material: peripheral blood. The receptors stem from a man between 45 and 60 years old with active COVID-19. Each CDR3 is given with its conserved first and last residue. Each record gives: J gene, clone size, V gene, D gene, CDR3 DNA, CDR3 protein. D genes are given only for firm matches. The size field is filled for only some rows; it gives once, few, many or a size class.

j_call: TRBJ1-3
clone_size: -
v_call: TRBV14
d_call: -
cdr3_nt: TGTGCCAGCAGCCAAGCCGGGAGCTACTCTGGAAACACCATATATTTT
cdr3_aa: CASSQAGSYSGNTIYF

j_call: TRBJ1-6
clone_size: -
v_call: TRBV29-1
d_call: -
cdr3_nt: TGCAGCGTTTCTATAGAGGGTAATTCACCCCTCCACTTT
cdr3_aa: CSVSIEGNSPLHF

j_call: TRBJ1-5
clone_size: -
v_call: TRBV6-6
d_call: TRBD1
cdr3_nt: TGTGCCAGCAGGGACGGGACAGGGGGTCGTCAGCCCCAGCATTTT
cdr3_aa: CASRDGTGGRQPQHF

j_call: TRBJ1-5
clone_size: -
v_call: TRBV7-9
d_call: TRBD1
cdr3_nt: TGTGCCAGCAGCTTAGCTTACGCAGGGGGAGGACAGCCCCAGCATTTT
cdr3_aa: CASSLAYAGGGQPQHF

j_call: TRBJ2-1
clone_size: -
v_call: TRBV18
d_call: TRBD2
cdr3_nt: TGTGCCAGCTCTTCCGGCCCCTTGGGACTAGCGGGGTGGAATGAGCAGTTCTTC
cdr3_aa: CASSSGPLGLAGWNEQFF

j_call: TRBJ2-1
clone_size: -
v_call: TRBV19
d_call: -
cdr3_nt: TGTGCCACCGGATTAGCGGCGTACAATGAGCAGTTCTTC
cdr3_aa: CATGLAAYNEQFF

j_call: TRBJ1-1
clone_size: -
v_call: TRBV2
d_call: TRBD1
cdr3_nt: TGTGCCAGCATGGGACAGATGAACACTGAAGCTTTCTTT
cdr3_aa: CASMGQMNTEAFF

j_call: TRBJ1-4
clone_size: -
v_call: TRBV19
d_call: TRBD1
cdr3_nt: TGTGCCAGTAGTATTCAGGGGGCTGAAAAACTGTTTTTT
cdr3_aa: CASSIQGAEKLFF

j_call: TRBJ1-3
clone_size: few
v_call: TRBV30
d_call: -
cdr3_nt: TGTGCCTGGAGTTACATCGGGAGGGCTGGAAACACCATATATTTT
cdr3_aa: CAWSYIGRAGNTIYF

j_call: TRBJ2-3
clone_size: few
v_call: TRBV10-3
d_call: TRBD2
cdr3_nt: TGTGCCATCTCGACCGGGACTAGCGGGCAATCAGATACGCAGTATTTT
cdr3_aa: CAISTGTSGQSDTQYF

j_call: TRBJ1-1
clone_size: -
v_call: TRBV7-8
d_call: TRBD1
cdr3_nt: TGTGCCAGCAGCTTATCCCGGGACAGGGGATCCCCCGTTCTGAGCACTGAAGCTTTCTTT
cdr3_aa: CASSLSRDRGSPVLSTEAFF

j_call: TRBJ2-4
clone_size: -
v_call: TRBV19
d_call: -
cdr3_nt: TGTGCCAGTAGTATAGATAGGGGCGAATCGGGAAACATTCAGTACTTC
cdr3_aa: CASSIDRGESGNIQYF

j_call: TRBJ1-6
clone_size: -
v_call: TRBV3-1/TRBV3-2
d_call: -
cdr3_nt: TGTGCCAGCAGTGGGAGCTATAATTCACCCCTCCACTTT
cdr3_aa: CASSGSYNSPLHF

j_call: TRBJ1-3
clone_size: -
v_call: TRBV18
d_call: TRBD1
cdr3_nt: TGTGCCAGCTCACCACAGCAACAGGGGAACTCTGGAAACACCATATATTTT
cdr3_aa: CASSPQQQGNSGNTIYF

j_call: TRBJ2-3
clone_size: -
v_call: TRBV3-1/TRBV3-2
d_call: TRBD2
cdr3_nt: TGTGCCAGCAGCCAATCTAGACTAGCGGGGGAGATCAACACAGATACGCAGTATTTT
cdr3_aa: CASSQSRLAGEINTDTQYF

j_call: TRBJ1-2
clone_size: -
v_call: TRBV12-5
d_call: TRBD1
cdr3_nt: TGTGCTAGTGGGCCCGGGACAGGGGTAGGCTATGGCTACACCTTC
cdr3_aa: CASGPGTGVGYGYTF

j_call: TRBJ1-2
clone_size: -
v_call: TRBV6-6
d_call: -
cdr3_nt: TGTGCCAGCAGAAGGGGCTCGGACTATGGCTACACCTTC
cdr3_aa: CASRRGSDYGYTF

j_call: TRBJ2-7
clone_size: -
v_call: TRBV5-1
d_call: TRBD2
cdr3_nt: TGCGCCAGCAGCTGGACTAGCGCAACCTACGAGCAGTACTTC
cdr3_aa: CASSWTSATYEQYF

j_call: TRBJ2-5
clone_size: -
v_call: TRBV5-1
d_call: TRBD2
cdr3_nt: TGCGCCAGCGGGCAGGGAGGGGACCGGCCCTCGTCAGAGTACTTC
cdr3_aa: CASGQGGDRPSSEYF

j_call: TRBJ2-7
clone_size: once
v_call: TRBV28
d_call: -
cdr3_nt: TGTGCCAGCAGTCCGCCCGGGGGCTCCTACGAGCAGTACTTC
cdr3_aa: CASSPPGGSYEQYF

j_call: TRBJ1-2
clone_size: once
v_call: TRBV4-1
d_call: -
cdr3_nt: TGCGCCAGCAGCCAGGGCAGTGTATTCTATGGCTACACCTTC
cdr3_aa: CASSQGSVFYGYTF

j_call: TRBJ2-7
clone_size: -
v_call: TRBV2
d_call: TRBD1
cdr3_nt: TGTGCCAGCAGTGAAGGGGTGCTACAGGGGGCTAGAGGGACCTCCTACGAGCAGTACTTC
cdr3_aa: CASSEGVLQGARGTSYEQYF

j_call: TRBJ2-7
clone_size: -
v_call: TRBV6-2/TRBV6-3
d_call: -
cdr3_nt: TGTGCCAGCAGTTATCAAGGGAGCCGTTGGGAGCAGTACTTC
cdr3_aa: CASSYQGSRWEQYF

j_call: TRBJ1-4
clone_size: -
v_call: TRBV7-9
d_call: TRBD1
cdr3_nt: TGTGCCAGCAGCCCTGCGGGGTGGGCAGGGGGAGTCGGTGAAAAACTGTTTTTT
cdr3_aa: CASSPAGWAGGVGEKLFF

j_call: TRBJ1-1
clone_size: -
v_call: TRBV28
d_call: TRBD1
cdr3_nt: TGTGCCAGCAGTTTATGGGGGGGACAGTGGAACACTGAAGCTTTCTTT
cdr3_aa: CASSLWGGQWNTEAFF

j_call: TRBJ2-7
clone_size: -
v_call: TRBV9
d_call: -
cdr3_nt: TGTGCCAGCAGCGTATCGGGGGGCAGGGAGCAGTACTTC
cdr3_aa: CASSVSGGREQYF